The 15 T cell receptor beta chains below were found in one sample sequenced in a study of blood T cells in healthy people across ages. A second PCR, run for about 7 to 12 cycles, used a sample-barcoded 5' primer plus a J-beta primer mix. TCRdb reprocessed the 5' RACE reads with MiXCR, giving one entry per CDR3 protein. The sample contains roughly 1,100,000 distinct CDR3 sequences, 20% to 25% of which appear only once. These same data were also listed under a study on T cells of mothers and their children.

Sequencing input: blood. All receptors derive from a girl aged 2 to 9 in good health.

This clonotype was counted a few times. This chain joins TRBV5-1 and TRBJ2-1; D gene ambiguous. The ends were cut back, 3 bases at V and 6 bases at J, with 10 bases in the middle. Germline loops: CDR1 SGHRS, CDR2 YFSETQ. The CDR3 is made up of 13 amino acids. CDR3 DNA sequence: TGCGCCAGCAGCTCTGCAGCTGCCAATGAGCAGTTCTTC. This sequence encodes CASSSAAANEQFF. Full variable domain (missing parts from reference TRBV5-1 and TRBJ2-1): KAGVTQTPRYLIKTRGQQVTLSCSPISGHRSVSWYQQTPGQGLQFLFEYFSETQRNKGNFPGRFSGRQFSNSRSEMNVSTLELGDSALYLCASSSAAANEQFFGPGTRLTVL.

This chain joins TRBV9 and TRBJ2-7, with D tentatively TRBD2 (6 bases). Near its end, the DNA agrees better with TRBJ2-1, so the J call may be wrong. CDR1 and CDR2 from the germline V gene are SGDLS and YYNGEE. The CDR3 runs to 14 residues. CDR3 in DNA: TGTGCCAGCACGGGGCGGGGTGCCGGCAATGAGCAGTTCTTC. It codes for CASTGRGAGNEQFF.

For this clonotype: One end of the junction fails to match germline, which may point to a read error. The chain recombines TRBV28 with TRBJ2-4, with D maybe TRBD2 (6 bases). The CDR3 loop spans 8 amino acids. CDR1 MDHEN and CDR2 SYDVKM come from the germline V gene. The CDR3 coding sequence is TGTGCCAGCAGCTCACGGGAGTTC. As protein: CASSSREF.

The chain employs TRBV11-2 and TRBJ2-7, with D hard to call. V was trimmed by 2 bases and J by 5 bases, leaving 16 bases between them. The length of the CDR3 is 15 residues. CDR1 and CDR2 (germline): SGHAT, FQNNGV. The CDR3, as DNA: TGTGCCAGCAGCTTACGTCCGGAAGCTTGGGACGAGCAGTACTTC. Encoded protein: CASSLRPEAWDEQYF.

This clonotype has only a few counts. The chain uses TRBV12-3 or TRBV12-4 and TRBJ2-5, with TRBD2 matching over 8 bases. The end of the DNA fits TRBJ2-1 better, so the J call may be wrong. The CDR3 runs 14 residues. The CDR3, as DNA: TGTGCCAGCAGTTTTAGCGGGAATCACAATGAGCAGTTCTTC. The encoded protein is CASSFSGNHNEQFF.

This sequence joins TRBV7-2 and TRBJ2-7; 7 bases agree with TRBD2. Germline V lookup: CDR1 SGHTA, CDR2 FQGNSA. The V segment lost 5 bases and the J segment 6 bases; nucleotides outside the gene matches: 7. This CDR3 comprises 13 residues. The CDR3: CASSLRGGFEQYF. In nucleotides, the CDR3 is TGTGCCAGCAGCCTCCGCGGGGGTTTCGAGCAGTACTTC.

The CDR3 DNA follows: TGTGCCAGCAGACAAGACAGGGGAGCTTTCTTT. Amino acids: CASRQDRGAFF. The rearrangement uses TRBV6-1 and TRBJ1-1, with 8 bases identical to TRBD1. V trimming: 6 bases; J trimming: 10 bases; junction bases outside the gene matches: 4. The CDR3 runs 11 residues. Per germline, CDR1 MNHNS and CDR2 SASEGT.

This chain connects TRBV4-1 to TRBJ2-7; 8 bases are shared with TRBD1. CDR1 is MGHRA and CDR2 is YSYEKL in the germline V gene. This CDR3 has 16 amino acids. The V segment lost 4 bases and the J segment 0 bases; nucleotides outside the gene matches: 8. The CDR3 coding sequence is TGCGCCAGCAGCCTCGGACAGGGTCTTAGCTCCTACGAGCAGTACTTC. It yields the protein CASSLGQGLSSYEQYF.

This clonotype showed up just once. The chain combines TRBV11-2 with TRBJ1-2, with D unresolved. With 0 bases removed from V and 4 bases from J, the gap between germline ends came to 12 bases. The CDR3 spans 15 residues. Germline lookup yields CDR1 SGHAT and CDR2 FQNNGV. CDR3 amino acids: CASSLDRQASYGYTF. CDR3 nucleotide sequence: TGTGCCAGCAGCTTAGATAGGCAGGCCTCCTATGGCTACACCTTC.

This clonotype was detected only a few times. The CDR3 here is CSARARVRGSTDTQYF. The CDR3 DNA follows: TGCAGTGCTAGAGCCCGAGTGCGGGGCAGCACAGATACGCAGTATTTT. The rearrangement links TRBV20-1 to TRBJ2-3; weak D call: TRBD2 (6 bases). V lost 1 base and J lost 0, with 14 bases in between. Germline assignment: CDR1 DFQATT and CDR2 SNEGSKA (reference sequence). This CDR3 is 16 amino acids long.

The V gene is TRBV7-2, the J gene TRBJ2-1; D is unresolved. Deletions cut 1 base from V and 8 bases from J, with 9 bases between. CDR1 and CDR2 (germline): SGHTA, FQGNSA. This CDR3 has 13 residues. CDR3 residues: CASSLVSFYEQFF. The CDR3 bases are TGTGCCAGCAGCTTAGTAAGTTTCTATGAGCAGTTCTTC. The complete variable domain, with remaining parts taken from reference TRBV7-2 and TRBJ2-1, reads GAGVSQSPSNKVTEKGKDVELRCDPISGHTALYWYRQSLGQGLEFLIYFQGNSAPDKSGLPSDRFSAERTGGSVSTLTIQRTQQEDSAVYLCASSLVSFYEQFFGPGTRLTVL.

The chain uses TRBV9 and TRBJ2-5; TRBD1 agrees at 7 bases. The J call is doubtful: the DNA matches TRBJ2-1 better. The germline gives CDR1 SGDLS, CDR2 YYNGEE. The CDR3 extends over 16 amino acids. The CDR3 region has the DNA TGTGCCAGCAGCAAACTATCCGGGACAGTCGGCGATGAGCAGTTCTTC. Its translation is CASSKLSGTVGDEQFF.

This clonotype has only a few counts. The chain links TRBV29-1 to TRBJ2-7, with D hard to call. Trimming left V 7 bases short and J 1 base short, with 14 bases between. The length of the CDR3 is 13 residues. Germline V gives CDR1 SQVTM, CDR2 ANQGSEA. CDR3 amino acids: CSAHAGGSYEQYF. CDR3 DNA: TGCAGCGCCCACGCAGGCGGTTCCTACGAGCAGTACTTC.

This rearrangement joins TRBV20-1 to TRBJ2-3, with a weak D call TRBD2 (6 bases). V lost 5 bases and J 0 bases, leaving 21 bases between the germline ends. The CDR3 is 17 amino acids. Looked up from germline, CDR1 is DFQATT and CDR2 is SNEGSKA (reference sequence). In DNA form, the CDR3 reads TGCAGTGCTCAGTCGGGGGTGGGCTCACCCAGCACAGATACGCAGTATTTT. It is translated as CSAQSGVGSPSTDTQYF.

This sequence joins TRBV7-2 and TRBJ1-5, with D tentatively TRBD1 (5 bases). Between the trimmed V and J ends, which lost 1 base and 6 bases, there was a span of 13 bases. Germline CDR1 is SGHTA and CDR2 is FQGNSA. This CDR3 is 15 amino acids long. The CDR3 region is CASSLVGGIGQPQHF. For the CDR3, the DNA is TGTGCCAGCAGCTTAGTCGGGGGGATCGGTCAGCCCCAGCATTTT.